The 21 T cell receptor beta chains below all came from one sample that was sequenced in a study of blood T cell repertoires in COVID-19. Using immunoSEQ multiplex PCR, the repertoire was profiled, and TCRdb retains in-frame clones only, with some absent. The sample records about 230,000 clones, about nine tenths being singletons. The material sequenced was peripheral blood. These TCRs come from a woman between 55 and 75 years old with acute or convalescent COVID-19.

This chain links TRBV29-1 with TRBJ2-7; possible D gene TRBD2, 5 bases. The CDR3 has 12 amino acids. Between the trimmed V and J ends, which lost 3 bases and 4 bases, there was a span of 10 bases. Germline lookup yields CDR1 SQVTM and CDR2 ANQGSEA. CDR3 bases: TGCAGCGTTGATCTGACGGGATACGAGCAGTACTTC. This encodes CSVDLTGYEQYF.

In this sample, this clone turned up a few times. The J gene is TRBJ1-2, the V gene TRBV19; 7 nucleotides agree with TRBD1. The V gene's germline CDR1 is LNHDA and CDR2 SQIVND (reference sequence). The CDR3 sequence is 13 residues long. V trimming: 5 bases; J trimming: 4 bases; junction bases outside the gene matches: 4. The CDR3 here is CASSVTGTYGYTF. The CDR3 DNA sequence: TGTGCCAGTAGTGTGACAGGGACCTATGGCTACACCTTC.

The chain uses TRBV2 and TRBJ2-7; maybe TRBD1 (5 bases). The length of the CDR3 is 11 residues. The germline V and J ends were trimmed by 7 bases and 3 bases, with 7 bases remaining between them. Germline V CDR1 and CDR2: SNHLY, FYNNEI. The CDR3 DNA reads as TGTGCCAGCACAGGGATCTACGAGCAGTACTTC. It yields the protein CASTGIYEQYF.

The J gene is TRBJ2-3, the V gene TRBV30; 9 nucleotides line up with TRBD2. In germline, CDR1 is GTSNPN, CDR2 SVGIG (reference sequence). The junction had 7 bases not matched to a gene; V was cut back by 0 bases and J by 3 bases. The CDR3 has 16 amino acids. The CDR3 sequence is CAWSVQAGGLTDTQYF. CDR3 DNA: TGTGCCTGGAGTGTACAGGCGGGGGGGCTGACAGATACGCAGTATTTT. Full variable domain (remainder filled in from reference TRBV30 and TRBJ2-3): SQTIHQWPATLVQPVGSPLSLECTVEGTSNPNLYWYRQAAGRGLQLLFYSVGIGQISSEVPQNLSASRPQDRQFILSSKKLLLSDSGFYLCAWSVQAGGLTDTQYFGPGTRLTVL.

The chain combines TRBV7-2 with TRBJ1-3; D may be TRBD1 (6 bases). This CDR3 has 15 residues. The germline CDR1 and CDR2 sequences are SGHTA and FQGNSA. The V gene lost 2 bases and the J gene lost 4 bases, with 12 bases spanning the gap. The CDR3 is CASSLNRVSGNTIYF. The CDR3 bases are TGTGCCAGCAGCTTAAACAGGGTCTCCGGAAACACCATATATTTT.

V gene TRBV10-1 combines with J gene TRBJ2-1; 10 bases agree with TRBD2. V lost 3 bases, J lost 8 bases, and 13 bases stayed unmatched. The length of the CDR3 is 17 residues. From germline, CDR1 is WNHNN and CDR2 SYGVQD (reference sequence). The CDR3 here is CASSELRTSGRDDEQFF. The CDR3 DNA sequence: TGCGCCAGCAGTGAATTAAGGACTAGCGGTAGAGACGATGAGCAGTTCTTC.

The gene calls are TRBV9 and TRBJ1-2, with D possibly being TRBD1 (5 bases). The CDR3 has 15 amino acids. Germline V gives CDR1 SGDLS, CDR2 YYNGEE. Trimming removed 4 bases at V and 6 bases at J, with 19 bases between. In DNA form, the CDR3 reads TGTGCCAGCAGCCCCCAGGGCGGTACCGGACATGGCTACACCTTC. It is translated as CASSPQGGTGHGYTF.

This chain links TRBV2 with TRBJ1-2, with 8 bases fitting TRBD1. Trimming at V came to 5 bases and at J to 8 bases, leaving 13 bases not matched to a gene. CDR3 length equals 15 residues. The germline CDR1 and CDR2 sequences are SNHLY and FYNNEI. CDR3 nucleotides: TGTGCCAGCAGTTATGACAGGGGCCGGGCCCGGGGCTACACCTTC. Protein sequence: CASSYDRGRARGYTF. Complete variable domain (other parts from reference TRBV2 and TRBJ1-2): EPEVTQTPSHQVTQMGQEVILRCVPISNHLYFYWYRQILGQKVEFLVSFYNNEISEKSEIFDDQFSVERPDGSNFTLKIRSTKLEDSAMYFCASSYDRGRARGYTFGSGTRLTVV.

A single count supports this clone. The gene calls are TRBV19 and TRBJ2-2; TRBD2 is a possible D gene (6 bases). Deletions cut 5 bases from V and 0 bases from J, with 13 bases between. Germline CDR1 LNHDA, CDR2 SQIVND (reference sequence). The CDR3 is 16 residues long. CDR3 residues: CASSLAPGANTGELFF. In DNA, the CDR3 is TGTGCCAGTAGTCTCGCCCCGGGGGCGAACACCGGGGAGCTGTTTTTT.

This clone showed up just a few times. CDR3 sequence (DNA): TGTGCCAGCACTACTGCGGGTCGAAGGAACACTGAAGCTTTCTTT. It is translated as CASTTAGRRNTEAFF. This chain uses TRBV2 with TRBJ1-1; D gene unclear. This CDR3 spans 15 amino acids. CDR1 and CDR2 from the germline V gene are SNHLY and FYNNEI. V was cut by 7 bases and J by 1 base, with 16 bases left in between.

In this sample, this clone turned up once. The chain is built from TRBV18 and TRBJ2-7, with TRBD1 identical over 11 bases. V lost 3 bases and J lost 5; bases outside the gene matches: 3. Germline V gene sequence: CDR1 KGHSH, CDR2 LQKENI. CDR3 length: 14 residues. CDR3 protein: CASSPGQGANEQYF. The CDR3, as DNA: TGTGCCAGCTCACCCGGACAGGGGGCAAACGAGCAGTACTTC.

This sequence joins TRBV30 and TRBJ1-5; TRBD1 matches at 10 bases. Per the germline V gene, CDR1 is GTSNPN and CDR2 is SVGIG (reference sequence). V lost 4 bases and J lost 7; bases outside the gene matches: 7. The CDR3 is made up of 14 amino acids. As DNA, the CDR3 is TGTGCCTGGACCGGGACAGGGGACGGGCAGCCCCAGCATTTT. Encoded protein: CAWTGTGDGQPQHF.

The chain uses TRBV6-5 and TRBJ1-5; 10 bases align to TRBD1. In germline, CDR1 is MNHEY, CDR2 SVGAGI. V shed 6 bases, J shed 2 bases, and the junction held 1 base outside the gene matches. The CDR3 is 14 amino acids. As DNA, the CDR3 is TGTGCCAGCAGGGGGACAGGGGGCAATCAGCCCCAGCATTTT. Protein product: CASRGTGGNQPQHF.

This chain connects TRBV6-6 to TRBJ1-2, with TRBD1 matching 8 bases. The CDR3 has 16 amino acids. The V segment lost 4 bases and the J segment 3 bases; nucleotides outside the gene matches: 10. Germline loops: CDR1 MNHNY, CDR2 SVGAGI (reference sequence). The CDR3 reads CASSSRTGSIDYGYTF. The CDR3 DNA reads TGTGCCAGCAGTTCCAGGACAGGGAGTATCGACTATGGCTACACCTTC.

The rearrangement joins TRBV30 to TRBJ1-4, with D possibly matching TRBD1 (5 bases). The CDR3 has 13 amino acids. The ends were cut back, 2 bases at V and 4 bases at J, with 8 bases in the middle. Germline CDR1 GTSNPN, CDR2 SVGIG (reference sequence). The CDR3 coding sequence is TGTGCCTGGAGTCGGGGACTTAATGAAAAACTGTTTTTT. It is translated as CAWSRGLNEKLFF.

The V and J genes are TRBV7-9 and TRBJ1-1, with D perhaps matching TRBD1 (5 bases). V dropped 5 bases and J dropped 5 bases, with 12 bases sitting between them. Germline CDR1 is SEHNR and CDR2 is FQNEAQ (reference sequence). This CDR3 contains 13 residues. For the CDR3, the DNA is TGTGCCAGCAGCCCCGGGGGGGTTACTGAAGCTTTCTTT. Its protein product is CASSPGGVTEAFF.

This clone has just a few counts. The chain joins TRBV12-5 to TRBJ1-4; possibly TRBD1 for D (5 bases). Germline V gives CDR1 LGHNT, CDR2 FRNRAP. There are 15 residues in the CDR3. The V end lost 4 bases, the J end lost 7 bases, and 16 bases lay between the germline ends. The CDR3 spells CASGYLGGSGEKLFF. Here the CDR3 DNA reads TGTGCTAGTGGTTACTTGGGGGGGAGCGGTGAAAAACTGTTTTTT. The whole variable domain, remainder taken from reference TRBV12-5 and TRBJ1-4, is DARVTQTPRHKVTEMGQEVTMRCQPILGHNTVFWYRQTMMQGLELLAYFRNRAPLDDSGMPKDRFSAEMPDATLATLKIQPSEPRDSAVYFCASGYLGGSGEKLFFGSGTQLSVL.

This chain links TRBV27 with TRBJ2-5, with TRBD2 as a possible D gene (6 bases). V lost 5 bases, J lost 2 bases, and 15 bases lay in between. CDR1 is MNHEY, CDR2 SMNVEV, per germline (reference sequence). This CDR3 contains 15 residues. The CDR3 here is CASSQIRGRQETQYF. Written as DNA, the CDR3 is TGTGCCAGCAGTCAAATACGGGGGAGGCAAGAGACCCAGTACTTC.

CDR3 coding DNA: TGTGCCAGCAGCTCTCCGGGGACAAACTCTGGAAACACCATATATTTT. It codes for CASSSPGTNSGNTIYF. This chain links TRBV7-2 with TRBJ1-3, with D possibly matching TRBD1 (6 bases). Germline V CDR1 and CDR2: SGHTA, FQGNSA. CDR3 length equals 16 residues. V lost 4 bases, J lost 0 bases, and 13 bases lay in between.

This clone has a single count. The J gene is TRBJ1-2, the V gene TRBV18, with D tentatively TRBD1 (5 bases). The CDR3 sequence is 14 residues long. Trimming pared 0 bases from V and 4 bases from J, leaving 9 bases between. Germline-derived CDR1 and CDR2 are KGHSH and LQKENI. The CDR3 sequence is CASSPPRQGYGYTF. DNA of the CDR3: TGTGCCAGCTCACCACCGCGGCAGGGCTATGGCTACACCTTC. Drawing the rest from reference TRBV18 and TRBJ1-2, the complete variable domain is NAGVMQNPRHLVRRRGQEARLRCSPMKGHSHVYWYRQLPEEGLKFMVYLQKENIIDESGMPKERFSAEFPKEGPSILRIQQVVRGDSAAYFCASSPPRQGYGYTFGSGTRLTVV.

In this sample, this clone turned up a few times. The chain has TRBV5-1 and TRBJ2-7; D unclear. The CDR3 is made up of 12 amino acids. Germline loops: CDR1 SGHRS, CDR2 YFSETQ. V was clipped by 0 bases and J by 9 bases, with 10 bases between them. This CDR3 is CASSLDPLRQYF. The CDR3 DNA reads TGCGCCAGCAGCTTGGACCCTCTAAGGCAGTACTTC.